The 2 T cell receptor beta chains presented below share a single source sample, sequenced in a study of T cells in Graves' hyperthyroidism and ophthalmopathy. Amplified TCR beta CDR3 regions came from RNA transcripts. A first-round RT-PCR of the TCR CDR3 used the HTBI primer set. In TCRdb, the multiplex PCR reads were re-called with MiXCR into one record per CDR3 protein. Here the sample spans 350,000 to 400,000 distinct CDR3 sequences, roughly 14% being singletons. Source material: blood. Receptor source: a woman aged 55-70 years with Graves' hyperthyroidism.

This clonotype was counted at least ten times. The CDR3 here is CASSAPGQGIINYGYTF. The CDR3 DNA follows: TGTGCCAGCAGTGCACCGGGACAGGGCATTATTAACTATGGCTACACCTTC. The V and J genes are TRBV6-1 and TRBJ1-2, with 9 bases matching TRBD1. The CDR3 is 17 residues long. J lost 1 base, V lost 4 bases, and 10 bases had no gene match. The germline V gene encodes CDR1 MNHNS and CDR2 SASEGT.

In this sample, this clonotype turned up many times. This rearrangement joins TRBV20-1 to TRBJ1-5; D not resolved. V lost 1 base to trimming and J lost 0 bases, with 7 bases between them. Germline CDR1 DFQATT, CDR2 SNEGSKA (reference sequence). The CDR3 is 14 residues long. This CDR3 is CSARGIHSNQPQHF. CDR3 nucleotide sequence: TGCAGTGCTAGAGGCATACATAGCAATCAGCCCCAGCATTTT.